Shown below are 27 T cell receptor beta chains from a single sample sequenced in a study of T cell repertoires in cytomegalovirus infection. These receptors' targets are unknown. TCRdb reprocessed the reads via MiXCR and lists one record per CDR3 protein. The sample has about 770,000 distinct CDR3 sequences, around 29% seen once. The sample consisted of cultured CD8+ T cells from PBMCs, taken from culture after CMV antigen stimulation. Receptors originate from a human donor in good health (CMV status not recorded). Some clones in this sample may be carry-over from other donors' samples.

V and J are TRBV19 and TRBJ2-6, with D possibly being TRBD2 (5 bases). V was clipped by 3 bases and J by 0 bases, with 9 bases between them. Germline CDR1 LNHDA, CDR2 SQIVND (reference sequence). The CDR3 spans 16 residues. The DNA for the CDR3 is TGTGCCAGTAGTATTCTCCGGGACTCTGGGGCCAACGTCCTGACTTTC. Its protein is CASSILRDSGANVLTF. Full variable domain (remainder filled in from reference TRBV19 and TRBJ2-6): DGGITQSPKYLFRKEGQNVTLSCEQNLNHDAMYWYRQDPGQGLRLIYYSQIVNDFQKGDIAEGYSVSREKKESFPLTVTSAQKNPTAFYLCASSILRDSGANVLTFGAGSRLTVL.

This clonotype was detected only a few times. V usage is TRBV4-1 and J usage is TRBJ2-1; no clear D gene. From germline, CDR1 is MGHRA and CDR2 YSYEKL. The CDR3 contains 15 residues. Trimming removed 5 bases at V and 0 bases at J, with 11 bases between. CDR3 region: CASSEHLDSYNEQFF. In DNA form, the CDR3 reads TGCGCCAGCAGCGAACACCTGGACTCCTACAATGAGCAGTTCTTC.

The gene calls are TRBV27 and TRBJ2-1; 10 bases are a match to TRBD2. There are 18 residues in the CDR3. J lost 1 base, V lost 1 base, and 7 bases had no gene match. Germline V gene lookup returns CDR1 MNHEY and CDR2 SMNVEV (reference sequence). CDR3 protein: CASSLWGVAGGSYNEQFF. As DNA, the CDR3 is TGTGCCAGCAGTTTATGGGGGGTAGCGGGGGGATCCTACAATGAGCAGTTCTTC.

The V and J genes are TRBV19 and TRBJ2-5; possible D gene TRBD2, 6 bases. CDR1 is LNHDA, CDR2 SQIVND, per germline (reference sequence). Trimming cost V 5 bases and J 0 bases, with 16 bases left between them. The CDR3 contains 16 residues. The CDR3 region has the DNA TGTGCCAGTAGTCCCCGGGACTCCCATTACCAAGAGACCCAGTACTTC. Amino acids: CASSPRDSHYQETQYF.

This clonotype was recorded a few times. This chain joins TRBV15 and TRBJ2-1; the D call may be TRBD1 or TRBD2 (5 bases each). Trimming took 5 bases from V and 8 from J, leaving 16 bases between them. Germline V gene data show CDR1 as LNHNV and CDR2 as YYDKDF (reference sequence). The CDR3 totals 14 residues. The CDR3 nucleotides read TGTGCCACCAGCCCGGGACCCACAGTCGATGAGCAGTTCTTC. Encoded protein: CATSPGPTVDEQFF.

The chain links TRBV6-5 to TRBJ2-2, with a possible D match to TRBD1 (7 bases). V dropped 8 bases and J dropped 3 bases, with 16 bases sitting between them. The CDR3 extends over 15 amino acids. Germline V gives CDR1 MNHEY, CDR2 SVGAGI. DNA for the CDR3: TGTGCCAGCGCTCAGGGGGGCCGGGACACCGGGGAGCTGTTTTTT. Residues: CASAQGGRDTGELFF.

The sample holds a few counts of this clonotype. This chain uses TRBV27 with TRBJ1-4; weak D call: TRBD1 (5 bases). V shed 0 bases and J shed 7 bases, with 15 bases lying between them. This CDR3 contains 16 residues. CDR1 is MNHEY, CDR2 SMNVEV, per germline (reference sequence). The DNA of the CDR3 is TGTGCCAGCAGTTTATCGGCGGGGGACTACTCTGAAAAACTGTTTTTT. Its translation is CASSLSAGDYSEKLFF.

This clonotype has ten or more counts. CDR3 in DNA: TGTGCCAGCAGCTTAGGGCTCCTCTACGAGCAGTACGTC. Its protein is CASSLGLLYEQYV. This chain joins TRBV7-2 and TRBJ2-7; D not resolved. V lost 1 base and J 3 bases, leaving 7 bases between the germline ends. The CDR3 is made up of 13 amino acids. Germline V gene sequence: CDR1 SGHTA, CDR2 FQGNSA.

The chain employs TRBV7-9 and TRBJ2-7; no clear D gene. The CDR3 length is 12 residues. Germline CDR1 and CDR2: SEHNR and FQNEAQ (reference sequence). The ends were cut back, 7 bases at V and 5 bases at J, with 12 bases in the middle. The CDR3 loop reads CASTHGVHEQYF. For the CDR3, the DNA is TGTGCCAGCACTCATGGGGTCCACGAGCAGTACTTC.

CDR3 in amino acids: CASSEGVHEQYF. The CDR3 DNA follows: TGTGCCAGCAGTGAAGGGGTGCACGAGCAGTACTTC. This chain joins TRBV6-1 and TRBJ2-7; D uncertain. V was trimmed by 1 base and J by 5 bases, leaving 6 bases between them. Per germline, CDR1 MNHNS and CDR2 SASEGT. The CDR3 is made up of 12 amino acids.

The rearrangement joins TRBV5-5 to TRBJ1-1; D possibly corresponds to TRBD1 (6 bases). Germline loops: CDR1 SGHKS, CDR2 YYEKEE (reference sequence). Deletions cut 0 bases from V and 0 bases from J, with 12 bases between. This CDR3 has 16 residues. The CDR3 DNA reads TGTGCCAGCAGCTTGGTTGGGGGCGGCCTGAACACTGAAGCTTTCTTT. It yields the protein CASSLVGGGLNTEAFF.

The chain employs TRBV11-2 and TRBJ2-3; unclear D gene. Germline CDR1 is SGHAT and CDR2 is FQNNGV. V was trimmed by 5 bases and J by 3 bases, leaving 18 bases between them. This CDR3 is built from 16 residues. The CDR3 sequence: CASSPGNPWWTDTQYF. CDR3 DNA: TGTGCCAGCAGCCCAGGTAACCCCTGGTGGACAGATACGCAGTATTTT.

This clonotype was observed a handful of times. The chain couples TRBV6-5 to TRBJ1-2; TRBD1 matches at 9 bases. From germline, CDR1 is MNHEY and CDR2 SVGAGI. This CDR3 has 14 amino acids. V lost 6 bases to trimming and J lost 3 bases; unmatched junction nucleotides: 5. CDR3 amino acids: CASRLGQGDYGYTF. The CDR3 DNA follows: TGTGCCAGCAGGTTGGGACAGGGTGACTATGGCTACACCTTC.

The chain joins TRBV2 to TRBJ1-1; D not certain. From germline, CDR1 is SNHLY and CDR2 FYNNEI. The CDR3 has 19 residues. V lost 3 bases and J 1 base, leaving 24 bases between the germline ends. The CDR3 DNA is TGTGCCAGCAGTGACTTTGCTTTAAGGGAACAGTACACGAACACTGAAGCTTTCTTT. This codes for CASSDFALREQYTNTEAFF.

This clonotype has at least ten counts. This rearrangement joins TRBV7-8 to TRBJ1-5; a possible D gene is TRBD1 (6 bases). Germline CDR1 is SGHVS and CDR2 is FQNEAQ. V lost 1 base and J lost 9, with 16 bases in between. This CDR3 region has 15 residues. CDR3 sequence: CASSLVGSGAGPQHF. Written as DNA, the CDR3 is TGTGCCAGCAGCTTAGTTGGATCAGGGGCAGGGCCCCAGCATTTT.

This clonotype was seen more than once but under ten times. The chain couples TRBV6-2 or TRBV6-3 to TRBJ2-2, with D unresolved. Trimming took off 2 bases at V and 0 bases at J, with 13 bases between the two ends. Germline CDR1 and CDR2: MNHEY and SVGEGT. The CDR3 covers 17 residues. CDR3 residues: CASSYTQTQANTGELFF. CDR3 in DNA: TGTGCCAGCAGTTACACACAGACACAAGCGAACACCGGGGAGCTGTTTTTT.

The chain recombines TRBV10-1 with TRBJ1-1; D gene unclear. The ends were cut back, 3 bases at V and 2 bases at J, with 7 bases in the middle. Germline V gene lookup returns CDR1 WNHNN and CDR2 SYGVQD (reference sequence). The CDR3 consists of 13 residues. CDR3 in amino acids: CASSDRFNTEAFF. DNA of the CDR3: TGCGCCAGCAGTGATCGGTTTAACACTGAAGCTTTCTTT.

In its sample, this clonotype was seen many times. The V and J genes are TRBV7-2 and TRBJ2-7; D is uncertain. The length of the CDR3 is 13 residues. Germline V gene lookup returns CDR1 SGHTA and CDR2 FQGNSA. V was trimmed by 3 bases and J by 3 bases, leaving 9 bases between them. CDR3 in DNA: TGTGCCAGCAGCTTTGACGCCGGCTACGAGCAGTACTTC. It is translated as CASSFDAGYEQYF.

CDR3 DNA sequence: TGTGCCAGCAGTTACCTCGAGGAAAATGAAAAACTGTTTTTT. Amino acid sequence: CASSYLEENEKLFF. The chain recombines TRBV6-2 or TRBV6-3 with TRBJ1-4; no firm D call. CDR1 MNHEY and CDR2 SVGEGT come from the germline V gene. V gave up 2 bases and J gave up 5 bases, with 9 bases separating them. The CDR3 is 14 residues long.

The table lists this clonotype with many counts. This chain connects TRBV7-2 to TRBJ1-6; 8 nucleotides match TRBD1. CDR1 and CDR2 from the germline V gene are SGHTA and FQGNSA. This CDR3 is 16 amino acids long. The J segment lost 15 bases and the V segment lost 1 base, leaving 14 bases of the junction unmatched. CDR3 protein: CASSLVRGQGLGLLHF. The CDR3 DNA sequence: TGTGCCAGCAGCTTAGTCCGCGGACAGGGCCTCGGACTCCTCCACTTT.

The chain links TRBV7-6 to TRBJ1-4; D perhaps matches TRBD1 (5 bases). Looked up from germline, CDR1 is SGHVS and CDR2 is FNYEAQ. Trimming removed 2 bases at V and 8 bases at J, with 9 bases between. This CDR3 has 13 residues. CDR3 in DNA: TGTGCCAGCAGCTTAACGACAGAAGAAAAACTGTTTTTT. Encoded protein: CASSLTTEEKLFF.

This clonotype showed up just a few times. The chain employs TRBV12-3 or TRBV12-4 and TRBJ2-2; tentatively, D is TRBD2 (6 bases). V was shortened by 3 bases and J by 1 base, with 15 bases between the two germline ends. This CDR3 region has 17 residues. CDR3 nucleotides: TGTGCCAGCAGTTTTTATCCCCCGGGGGAGAACACCGGGGAGCTGTTTTTT. This encodes CASSFYPPGENTGELFF.

This clonotype was seen a few times. The chain is built from TRBV6-5 and TRBJ1-3; D perhaps matches TRBD1 (6 bases). Germline V gene sequence: CDR1 MNHEY, CDR2 SVGAGI. The length of the CDR3 is 15 residues. V dropped 6 bases and J dropped 2 bases, with 14 bases sitting between them. CDR3 bases: TGTGCCAGCAGAAACATGGGGGGGCCTGGAAACACCATATATTTT. Encoded protein: CASRNMGGPGNTIYF.

The chain is built from TRBV9 and TRBJ2-7, with a weak D call TRBD2 (6 bases). V lost 0 bases to trimming and J lost 4 bases, with 17 bases between them. The CDR3 is 16 residues long. CDR1 and CDR2 from the germline V gene are SGDLS and YYNGEE. CDR3 sequence: CASSVAPWGDAYEQYF. The DNA for the CDR3 is TGTGCCAGCAGCGTAGCTCCGTGGGGGGACGCTTACGAGCAGTACTTC. The entire variable domain, with the rest obtained from reference TRBV9 and TRBJ2-7, is as follows: DSGVTQTPKHLITATGQRVTLRCSPRSGDLSVYWYQQSLDQGLQFLIQYYNGEERAKGNILERFSAQQFPDLHSELNLSSLELGDSALYFCASSVAPWGDAYEQYFGPGTRLTVT.

The chain has TRBV6-6 and TRBJ1-6, with a possible D match to TRBD1 (6 bases). Trimming took off 2 bases at V and 8 bases at J, with 13 bases between the two ends. Looked up from germline, CDR1 is MNHNY and CDR2 is SVGAGI (reference sequence). The CDR3 is 15 amino acids. Written as DNA, the CDR3 is TGTGCCAGCAGTTACGTCAGGGGCGGCGATTCACCCCTCCACTTT. Its translation: CASSYVRGGDSPLHF.

The V gene is TRBV5-1, the J gene TRBJ2-2, with a weak D call TRBD1 (6 bases). Germline lookup yields CDR1 SGHRS and CDR2 YFSETQ. This CDR3 comprises 15 residues. Trimming took 1 base from V and 7 from J, leaving 14 bases between them. CDR3 in DNA: TGCGCCAGCAGCTTGTGGACTGTGGACAGCGGGGAGCTGTTTTTT. As protein: CASSLWTVDSGELFF.

The rearrangement joins TRBV6-5 to TRBJ2-3; D is perhaps TRBD1 (6 bases). Germline V gene data show CDR1 as MNHEY and CDR2 as SVGAGI. The germline V and J ends were trimmed by 0 bases and 6 bases, with 16 bases remaining between them. This CDR3 has 16 residues. DNA of the CDR3: TGTGCCAGCAGTTACTCGAGGGACATAAACACCGATACGCAGTATTTT. Translated: CASSYSRDINTDTQYF.